This TCR beta chain was identified in a study of identifying expanded T cells in peripheral blood. Study outcomes and limitations: Clone count variance between roughly 2-week samples rose with total template count. Over around two and four weeks, about 15 and 19 clones changed, versus roughly 1.1 between replicates.

This clone was seen just once. Its cognate antigen is unknown. No infections or other immune events were documented during collection. Losses at the gene ends were 7 bases for V and 7 bases for J; bases not matched to a gene: 13. Per the germline V gene, CDR1 is SQVTM and CDR2 is ANQGSEA. The CDR3 loop spans 14 amino acids. Produced via immunoSEQ multiplex PCR; TCRdb's table is partial and in-frame only. This table has 50,000 to 70,000 clones, more than 70% appearing once. What was sequenced was blood. The clonotype was recovered from a person aged 18 to 75 in good health. V is TRBV29-1 and J is TRBJ2-7; 10 bases are a match to TRBD1. CDR3 sequence (DNA): TGCAGCGCCCTCGGAGGGACAGGGGTCGCGGAGCAGTACTTC. The encoded protein is CSALGGTGVAEQYF.